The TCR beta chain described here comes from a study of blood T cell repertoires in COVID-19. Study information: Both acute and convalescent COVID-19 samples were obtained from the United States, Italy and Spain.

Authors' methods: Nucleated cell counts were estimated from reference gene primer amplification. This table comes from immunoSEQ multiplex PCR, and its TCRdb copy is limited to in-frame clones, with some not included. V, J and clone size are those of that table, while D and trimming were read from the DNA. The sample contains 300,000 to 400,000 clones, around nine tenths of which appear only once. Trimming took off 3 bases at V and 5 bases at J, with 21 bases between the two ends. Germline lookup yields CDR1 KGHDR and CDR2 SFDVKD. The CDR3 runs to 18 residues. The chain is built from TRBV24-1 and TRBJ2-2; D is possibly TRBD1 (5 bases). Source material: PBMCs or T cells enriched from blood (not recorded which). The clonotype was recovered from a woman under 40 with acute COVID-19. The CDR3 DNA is TGTGCCACCAGTGATGCGACCCGCCCGTCAGGGAAAACCGGGGAGCTGTTTTTT. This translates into CATSDATRPSGKTGELFF.